A single sample is the source of the 21 T cell receptor beta chains below, sequenced in a study of cytomegalovirus exposure and HLA in healthy donors (dated by TCRdb to between 2016 and 2019). Library preparation was by the immunoSEQ multiplex PCR assay. The multiplex PCR relied on a mix of 60 forward primers for TCR Vbeta segments and 13 reverse primers for TCR Jbeta segments. The table comes from immuneACCESS by way of TCRdb, which keeps in-frame sequences with V and J called. Part of the clones is missing from these tables; in studies checked, under half for an unresolved V gene and the rest for unknown reasons. Recorded for this sample are about 120,000 clones; 77% of them occurred a single time. Together, the top ten hold 4.5% to 5% of the sample. Sequencing was carried out using PBMCs. The receptor set was obtained from a man over 45 in good health and CMV-seropositive.

The chain is built from TRBV27 and TRBJ1-4; the D is unclear. The length of the CDR3 is 17 residues. From germline, CDR1 is MNHEY and CDR2 SMNVEV (reference sequence). V lost 3 bases and J lost 0, with 14 bases in between. In nucleotides, the CDR3 is TGTGCCAGCAGTTTTATCTACCCGCAATCAACTAATGAAAAACTGTTTTTT. This sequence encodes CASSFIYPQSTNEKLFF.

This chain links TRBV5-1 with TRBJ1-1, with 7 bases that match TRBD1. The germline V gene has CDR1 SGHRS and CDR2 YFSETQ. The CDR3 spans 15 residues. After removal of 0 bases from V and 8 bases from J, the junction contained 10 bases not matched to a gene. The CDR3 DNA reads as TGCGCCAGCAGCTTGGCTTCTAACAGGGGAACGGAAGCTTTCTTT. Its translation: CASSLASNRGTEAFF.

This clone was detected only once. The gene calls are TRBV27 and TRBJ1-1, with D maybe TRBD1 (6 bases). V was shortened by 5 bases and J by 1 base, with 11 bases between the two germline ends. This CDR3 spans 14 amino acids. Looked up from germline, CDR1 is MNHEY and CDR2 is SMNVEV (reference sequence). Written as DNA, the CDR3 is TGTGCCAGCAGTCTACAGGGCTCGAACACTGAAGCTTTCTTT. Protein: CASSLQGSNTEAFF.

The genes are TRBV14 and TRBJ1-2; D is perhaps TRBD1 (6 bases). Germline loops: CDR1 SGHDN, CDR2 FVKESK. The CDR3 is 14 residues long. V was pared by 1 base and J by 2 bases, with 8 bases between. The CDR3 here is CASSQGTANYGYTF. The CDR3 DNA follows: TGTGCCAGCAGCCAAGGGACAGCCAACTATGGCTACACCTTC. Looking up the rest from reference TRBV14 and TRBJ1-2 gives the full variable domain: EAGVTQFPSHSVIEKGQTVTLRCDPISGHDNLYWYRRVMGKEIKFLLHFVKESKQDESGMPNNRFLAERTGGTYSTLKVQPAELEDSGVYFCASSQGTANYGYTFGSGTRLTVV.

This clone occurred once. V is TRBV6-1 and J is TRBJ1-2; tentatively, D is TRBD1 (5 bases). This CDR3 is 13 amino acids long. From germline, CDR1 is MNHNS and CDR2 SASEGT. With 1 base removed from V and 3 bases from J, the gap between germline ends came to 6 bases. The CDR3: CASSEEGYYGYTF. The CDR3 DNA reads as TGTGCCAGCAGTGAAGAGGGGTACTATGGCTACACCTTC.

In this sample, this clone turned up once. This chain links TRBV5-1 with TRBJ2-5; 7 bases are shared with TRBD2. The J call may be incorrect, as the DNA end agrees better with TRBJ2-7. The CDR3 consists of 16 residues. Germline assignment: CDR1 SGHRS and CDR2 YFSETQ. CDR3 sequence reads: CASSLETTSVTYEQYF. The DNA for the CDR3 is TGCGCCAGCAGCTTGGAAACTACTAGCGTGACCTACGAGCAGTACTTC.

Only a few counts were recorded for this clone. The chain carries TRBV6-1 and TRBJ2-3; D is possibly TRBD2 (5 bases). The CDR3 covers 14 residues. V dropped 2 bases and J dropped 6 bases, with 12 bases sitting between them. The germline V gene encodes CDR1 MNHNS and CDR2 SASEGT. The CDR3: CASSEWSAGDTQYF. CDR3 DNA: TGTGCCAGCAGTGAATGGTCGGCGGGTGATACGCAGTATTTT.

V usage is TRBV5-1 and J usage is TRBJ1-4, with TRBD1 identical over 7 bases. V lost 3 bases and J lost 6; bases outside the gene matches: 5. This CDR3 has 14 amino acids. Germline-derived CDR1 and CDR2 are SGHRS and YFSETQ. CDR3 residues: CASSSGTEDEKLFF. CDR3 sequence (DNA): TGCGCCAGCAGCTCAGGGACAGAGGATGAAAAACTGTTTTTT.

The chain carries TRBV6-5 and TRBJ2-5, with a weak D call TRBD2 (6 bases). V was trimmed by 0 bases and J by 4 bases, leaving 12 bases between them. Germline V CDR1 and CDR2: MNHEY, SVGAGI. The CDR3 is 15 residues long. The CDR3 protein is CASSYSEGWRETQYF. In DNA form, the CDR3 reads TGTGCCAGCAGTTACTCGGAGGGCTGGCGAGAGACCCAGTACTTC.

The chain uses TRBV2 and TRBJ1-6; D gene ambiguous. V lost 6 bases and J 4 bases, leaving 10 bases between the germline ends. This CDR3 comprises 14 residues. From germline, CDR1 is SNHLY and CDR2 FYNNEI. Here the CDR3 DNA reads TGTGCCAGCAGGAACCAACAGTATAATTCACCCCTCCACTTT. Protein product: CASRNQQYNSPLHF. Filled out from reference TRBV2 and TRBJ1-6, the complete variable domain reads EPEVTQTPSHQVTQMGQEVILRCVPISNHLYFYWYRQILGQKVEFLVSFYNNEISEKSEIFDDQFSVERPDGSNFTLKIRSTKLEDSAMYFCASRNQQYNSPLHFGNGTRLTVT.

The V and J genes are TRBV7-6 and TRBJ1-1; D call uncertain. The CDR3 spans 12 residues. Germline CDR1 is SGHVS and CDR2 is FNYEAQ. V lost 4 bases, J lost 4 bases, and 7 bases lay in between. CDR3: CASSSRSTEAFF. The CDR3 DNA follows: TGTGCCAGCAGCTCCCGGAGCACTGAAGCTTTCTTT.

The chain joins TRBV6-1 to TRBJ1-2; a weak D match, TRBD1 (5 bases). V was cut by 2 bases and J by 6 bases, with 13 bases left in between. CDR3 length: 14 residues. The germline V gene has CDR1 MNHNS and CDR2 SASEGT. The CDR3 DNA is TGTGCCAGCAGTGAAAGGGGACTTTGGGATGGCTACACCTTC. It encodes CASSERGLWDGYTF.

The chain links TRBV19 to TRBJ1-5; no clear D. The CDR3 totals 13 residues. The germline V gene has CDR1 LNHDA and CDR2 SQIVND (reference sequence). V was pared by 5 bases and J by 6 bases, with 11 bases between. The CDR3 nucleotides are TGTGCCAGTAGTTTCCGGGAGGGTCAGCCCCAGCATTTT. Translating it yields CASSFREGQPQHF.

The genes are TRBV18 and TRBJ2-7; 7 bases match TRBD1. This CDR3 has 15 amino acids. V gave up 6 bases and J gave up 4 bases; unmatched junction bases: 12. Germline V gene lookup returns CDR1 KGHSH and CDR2 LQKENI. Here the CDR3 reads CASSLDQGQTYEQYF. DNA for the CDR3: TGTGCCAGCTCCCTTGACCAGGGACAGACTTACGAGCAGTACTTC.

The chain carries TRBV7-7 and TRBJ2-5; 15 nucleotides agree with TRBD2. The germline gives CDR1 SSHAT, CDR2 FNYEAQ (reference sequence). The CDR3 totals 15 residues. Losses at the gene ends were 4 bases for V and 4 bases for J; bases not matched to a gene: 1. CDR3 DNA: TGTGCCAGCAGCTCGGGACTAGCGGGAGGAGAGACCCAGTACTTC. It encodes CASSSGLAGGETQYF. The variable domain in full, with the rest retrieved from reference TRBV7-7 and TRBJ2-5, is GAGVSQSPRYKVTKRGQDVTLRCDPISSHATLYWYQQALGQGPEFLTYFNYEAQPDKSGLPSDRFSAERPEGSISTLTIQRTEQRDSAMYRCASSSGLAGGETQYFGPGTRLLVL.

V is TRBV29-1 and J is TRBJ2-2; TRBD1 matches 8 bases. Per germline, CDR1 SQVTM and CDR2 ANQGSEA. This CDR3 comprises 13 residues. The CDR3 DNA reads TGCGTTGACAGGGGATTATACACCGGGGAGCTGTTTTTT. It specifies CVDRGLYTGELFF.

This chain uses TRBV6-1 with TRBJ2-3; D gene unclear. The CDR3 has 15 residues. Deletions cut 7 bases from V and 0 bases from J, with 14 bases between. Germline V gives CDR1 MNHNS, CDR2 SASEGT. The CDR3 loop reads CASNLAGTSTDTQYF. The CDR3 coding sequence is TGTGCCAGCAATCTCGCCGGTACTAGCACAGATACGCAGTATTTT.

This CDR3 reads CASSLNLAGVATGELFF. The DNA for the CDR3 is TGTGCCAGCAGCTTGAATTTGGCGGGAGTTGCCACCGGGGAGCTGTTTTTT. This chain joins TRBV5-6 and TRBJ2-2; 7 bases fit TRBD2. The CDR3 length is 17 residues. Unmatched junction bases numbered 10, after V lost 1 base and J lost 4 bases. CDR1 and CDR2 (germline): SGHDT, YYEEEE.

The V and J genes are TRBV11-2 and TRBJ2-1, with D unclear. The V gene's germline CDR1 is SGHAT and CDR2 FQNNGV. The germline V and J ends were trimmed by 6 bases and 10 bases, with 10 bases remaining between them. CDR3 length: 11 residues. The DNA of the CDR3 is TGTGCCAGCAGTATGGGCCCCGAGCAGTTCTTC. Protein product: CASSMGPEQFF.

V gene TRBV4-1 combines with J gene TRBJ1-6, with 12 nucleotides matching TRBD1. Germline loops: CDR1 MGHRA, CDR2 YSYEKL. The CDR3 length is 18 residues. V lost 4 bases to trimming and J lost 6 bases; unmatched junction nucleotides: 10. The CDR3 loop reads CASSLGTGGSWGNSPLHF. The CDR3 DNA reads TGCGCCAGCAGCCTCGGGACAGGGGGCTCCTGGGGTAATTCACCCCTCCACTTT.

V gene TRBV15 combines with J gene TRBJ2-5, with TRBD1 identical over 8 bases. The J call is uncertain, as TRBJ2-7 better fits the DNA end. This CDR3 has 14 amino acids. Germline CDR1 LNHNV, CDR2 YYDKDF (reference sequence). The CDR3 DNA reads as TGTGCCACCAGCAGTACAGGGGGCTCCTACGAGCAGTACTTC. Translation: CATSSTGGSYEQYF.